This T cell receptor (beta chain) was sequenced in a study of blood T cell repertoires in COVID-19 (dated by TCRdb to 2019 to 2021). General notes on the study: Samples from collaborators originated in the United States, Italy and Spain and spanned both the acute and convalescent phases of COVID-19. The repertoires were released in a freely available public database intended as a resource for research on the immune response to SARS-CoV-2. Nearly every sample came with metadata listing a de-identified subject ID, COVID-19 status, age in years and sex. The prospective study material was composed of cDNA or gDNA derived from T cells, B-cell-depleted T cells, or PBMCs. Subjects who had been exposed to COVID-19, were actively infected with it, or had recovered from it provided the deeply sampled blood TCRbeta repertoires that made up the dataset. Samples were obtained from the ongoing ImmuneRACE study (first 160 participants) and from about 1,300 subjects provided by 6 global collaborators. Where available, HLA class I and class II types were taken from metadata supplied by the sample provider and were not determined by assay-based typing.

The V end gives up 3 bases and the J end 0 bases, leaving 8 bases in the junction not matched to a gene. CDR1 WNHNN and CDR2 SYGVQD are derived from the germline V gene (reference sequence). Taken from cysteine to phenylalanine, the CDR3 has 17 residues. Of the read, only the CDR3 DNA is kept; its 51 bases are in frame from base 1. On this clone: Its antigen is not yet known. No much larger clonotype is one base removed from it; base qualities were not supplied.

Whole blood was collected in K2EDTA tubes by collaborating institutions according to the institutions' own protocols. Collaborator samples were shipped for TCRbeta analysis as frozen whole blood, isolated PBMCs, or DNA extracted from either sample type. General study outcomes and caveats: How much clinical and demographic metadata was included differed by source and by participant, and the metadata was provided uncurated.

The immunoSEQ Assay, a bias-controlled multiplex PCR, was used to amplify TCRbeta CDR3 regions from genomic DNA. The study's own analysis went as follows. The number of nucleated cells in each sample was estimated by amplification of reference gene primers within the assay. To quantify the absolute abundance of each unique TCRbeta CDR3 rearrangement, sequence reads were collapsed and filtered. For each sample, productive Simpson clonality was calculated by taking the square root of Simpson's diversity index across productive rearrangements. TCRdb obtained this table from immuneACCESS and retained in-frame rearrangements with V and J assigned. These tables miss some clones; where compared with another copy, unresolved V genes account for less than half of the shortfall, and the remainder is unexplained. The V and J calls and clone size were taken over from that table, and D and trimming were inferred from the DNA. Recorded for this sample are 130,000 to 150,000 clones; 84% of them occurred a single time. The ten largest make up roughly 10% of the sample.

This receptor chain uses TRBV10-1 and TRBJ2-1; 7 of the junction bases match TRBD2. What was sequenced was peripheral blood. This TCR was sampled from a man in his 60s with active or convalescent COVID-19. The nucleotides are TGCGCCAGCAGTGATTGGCCGGGCGGGAGCTCCTACAATGAGCAGTTCTTC. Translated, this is CASSDWPGGSSYNEQFF.